The text below deals with one TCR beta chain. The specificity of this receptor is unknown. Nothing much larger sits one base from this clone, and base qualities are not available. Library method: the immunoSEQ multiplex PCR assay. TCRdb stores this immuneACCESS table with in-frame sequences only. Part of the clones is absent; in the studies checked, under half of the shortfall reflects unresolved V genes, and no reason is known for the rest. This sample is represented by about 60,000 clones; roughly 90% of them were singletons. The biggest ten clones account for approximately 3.4% of the sample. This record belongs to a study of control samples from healthy donors and cancer patients (dated by TCRdb to between 2020 and 2021). The CDR3 contains 15 residues, cysteine and phenylalanine counted. Only the CDR3 DNA is retained, 45 bases long and in frame from the first base.

This receptor was taken from a man aged 50-59 years in good health. The rearranged chain carries TRBV21-1 and TRBJ2-7; the table's D call of TRBD2 was not tested on the DNA. TRBV21-1 corresponds to a pseudogene. The sequenced material came from blood. The CDR3 region has the sequence CASSNGGSYLYEQYF. The nucleotide sequence reads TGTGCCAGCAGCAACGGAGGGTCCTACCTTTACGAGCAGTACTTC.